This is a list of T cell receptor beta chains from one sample in a study of T cell repertoires in aging, cancer and after chemotherapy. TCRdb fed the multiplex PCR reads into MiXCR, producing one record per CDR3 protein. The sample records fewer than 7,000 distinct CDR3 sequences, 25% to 30% being singletons. Sample: blood. Receptor source: a human donor in good health. Each CDR3 is given with its conserved first and last residue. D genes are given only for firm matches. Not every row has a clone size; where given, it reads once, few, many or a size class.

d_call	v_call	clone_size	j_call	cdr3_nt	cdr3_aa
-	TRBV7-2	-	TRBJ2-5	TGTGCCAGCAGCAAGGGGGAGACCCAGTACTTC	CASSKGETQYF
-	TRBV28	-	TRBJ1-6	TGTGCCAGCAGTAGCGAAGAGGGATTGAATTCACCCCTCCACTTT	CASSSEEGLNSPLHF
TRBD1	TRBV5-1	-	TRBJ1-2	TGCGCCAGCAGCTCCCGGACAGGGGGTAACTATGGCTACACCTTC	CASSSRTGGNYGYTF
TRBD1	TRBV11-3	-	TRBJ2-5	TGTGCCAGCAGCCTAACAGGGGAAGAGACCCAGTACTTC	CASSLTGEETQYF
-	TRBV20-1	-	TRBJ1-1	TGCAGTGCTAGAGTTAGTGGGGAGAACACTGAAGCTTTCTTT	CSARVSGENTEAFF
-	TRBV27	medium-sized	TRBJ2-7	TGTGCCAGCAGTTTACACGGGGAGGACTACGAGCAGTACTTC	CASSLHGEDYEQYF
-	TRBV7-2	-	TRBJ2-1	TGTGCCAGCAGCTTCGGGCATGGGGATGAGCAGTTCTTC	CASSFGHGDEQFF
TRBD1	TRBV10-3	-	TRBJ1-6	TGTGCCATCAGTGAGTTCCGGGACAGGGGGGTTAATTCACCCCTCCACTTT	CAISEFRDRGVNSPLHF
-	TRBV18	medium-sized	TRBJ1-5	TGTGCCAGCTCACCAGTCAGGGATCAGCCCCAGCATTTT	CASSPVRDQPQHF
-	TRBV18	-	TRBJ1-2	TGTGCCAGCTCACCAGCATCAGGGAATGGCTACACCTTC	CASSPASGNGYTF
-	TRBV4-3	-	TRBJ2-7	TGTGCCAGCAGCCAAGGATCCGGGGGCTCCTACGAGCAGTACTTC	CASSQGSGGSYEQYF
TRBD1	TRBV7-9	once	TRBJ2-1	TGTGCCAGCAGCCGAAGGCCCACAGGGGCGAACAATGAGCAGTTCTTC	CASSRRPTGANNEQFF
-	TRBV30	few	TRBJ1-2	TGTGCCTGGAGCGTAGGACGGGGGGCGTATGGCTACACCTTC	CAWSVGRGAYGYTF
TRBD2	TRBV7-2	-	TRBJ2-2	TGTGCCAGCAGCTTTACAGCCTCCGGGACTAGCGGGGCTCGGGCCGGGGAGCTGTTTTTT	CASSFTASGTSGARAGELFF
TRBD1	TRBV6-1	few	TRBJ2-1	TGTGCCAGCAGTGAGGAGACAGGGTTCAATGAGCAGTTCTTC	CASSEETGFNEQFF
-	TRBV15	few	TRBJ1-3	TGTGCCACCAGCAGAGACCGGGACCCCGGAAACACCATATATTTT	CATSRDRDPGNTIYF
TRBD1	TRBV19	-	TRBJ2-7	TGTGCCAGTGCTAATTCAGGGGGTGCCTACGAGCAGTACTTC	CASANSGGAYEQYF
-	TRBV7-2	few	TRBJ2-5	TGTGCCAGCAGCCGAGGGAAGGTAGAGACCCAGTACTTC	CASSRGKVETQYF
-	TRBV19	medium-sized	TRBJ1-2	TGTGCCAGCCCCACCCCAGGAAACTATGGCTACACCTTC	CASPTPGNYGYTF
TRBD1	TRBV7-4	-	TRBJ1-1	TGTGCCAGCAGCTGGGACAGGTGGAACACTGAAGCTTTCTTT	CASSWDRWNTEAFF
-	TRBV19	medium-sized	TRBJ2-3	TGTGCCAGTAGTATGTATGGGAGAACGCAGTATTTT	CASSMYGRTQYF
-	TRBV27	few	TRBJ2-7	TGTGCCAGCAGTTTAGGTAAAGTGGGGGAGCAGTACTTC	CASSLGKVGEQYF
-	TRBV7-2	-	TRBJ2-1	TGTGCCAGCAGCTTAACACCCTCCGATGAGCAGTTCTTC	CASSLTPSDEQFF
-	TRBV6-2/TRBV6-3	few	TRBJ2-1	TGTGCCAGCAGAGAGACAGAGAGTAGCTCCTACAATGAGCAGTTCTTC	CASRETESSSYNEQFF
-	TRBV12-3/TRBV12-4	few	TRBJ2-3	TGTGCCAGCAGTTTAGGGGACACCAGCACAGATACGCAGTATTTT	CASSLGDTSTDTQYF
TRBD1	TRBV6-5	few	TRBJ1-1	TGTGCCAGCAGTTCCGTGGGAGGGGGCGTCTTTTCGGCTTTCTTT	CASSSVGGGVFSAFF
TRBD1	TRBV5-6	few	TRBJ1-1	TGTGCCAGCAGCGGGGGGACAGAGAACACTGAAGCTTTCTTT	CASSGGTENTEAFF
TRBD1	TRBV12-3/TRBV12-4	-	TRBJ1-1	TGTGCCAGCATCAGGAGAGGGGGCATGAACACTGAAGCTTTCTTT	CASIRRGGMNTEAFF
TRBD1	TRBV20-1	-	TRBJ1-3	TGCAGTGCTAGAGACCCGGGACAGGGGGCGCGTGGATTTGGTGGAAACACCATATATTTT	CSARDPGQGARGFGGNTIYF
-	TRBV20-1	-	TRBJ2-1	TGCAGTGCTAGAGCCCTCGGGCACTACAATGAGCAGTTCTTC	CSARALGHYNEQFF
-	TRBV5-4	few	TRBJ1-4	TGTGCCAGCAGCGACAGACGTCTGGGACAAAGAAAACATGCAACTAATGAAAAACTGTTTTTT	CASSDRRLGQRKHATNEKLFF
-	TRBV11-1	-	TRBJ2-7	TGTGCCAGCAGCTTAGCGGCCGGGTTCGAGCAGTACTTC	CASSLAAGFEQYF